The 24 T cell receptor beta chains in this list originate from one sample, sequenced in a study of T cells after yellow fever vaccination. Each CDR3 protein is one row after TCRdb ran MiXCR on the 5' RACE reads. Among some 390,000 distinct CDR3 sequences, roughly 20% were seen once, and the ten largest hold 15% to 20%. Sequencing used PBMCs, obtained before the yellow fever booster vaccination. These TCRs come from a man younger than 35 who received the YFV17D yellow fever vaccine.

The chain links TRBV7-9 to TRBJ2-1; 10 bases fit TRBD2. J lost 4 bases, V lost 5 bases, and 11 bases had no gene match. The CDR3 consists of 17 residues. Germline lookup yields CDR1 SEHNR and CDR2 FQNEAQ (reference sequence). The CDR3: CASSPPGGSGGYNEQFF. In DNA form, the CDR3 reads TGTGCCAGCAGCCCCCCTGGGGGTAGCGGGGGGTACAATGAGCAGTTCTTC.

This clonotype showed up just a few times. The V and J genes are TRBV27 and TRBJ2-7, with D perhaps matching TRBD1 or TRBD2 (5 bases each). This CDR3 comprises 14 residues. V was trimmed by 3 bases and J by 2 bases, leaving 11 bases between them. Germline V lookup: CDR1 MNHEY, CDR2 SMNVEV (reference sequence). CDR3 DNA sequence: TGTGCCAGCAGTTTCCAGGGACCTCCCTACGAGCAGTACTTC. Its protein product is CASSFQGPPYEQYF.

CDR3 nucleotides: TGCGCCAGCAGTGACCTCCTCGGACAGGACTATGGCTACACCTTC. This gives the protein CASSDLLGQDYGYTF. The rearrangement uses TRBV10-2 and TRBJ1-2; TRBD1 matches at 7 bases. The CDR3 is 15 amino acids. The V segment lost 3 bases and the J segment 3 bases; nucleotides outside the gene matches: 7. Germline CDR1 WSHSY, CDR2 SAAADI.

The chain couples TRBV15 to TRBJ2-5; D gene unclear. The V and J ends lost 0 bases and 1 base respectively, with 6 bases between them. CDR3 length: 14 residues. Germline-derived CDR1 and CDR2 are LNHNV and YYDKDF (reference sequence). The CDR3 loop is CATSRDTSQETQYF. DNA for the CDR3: TGTGCCACCAGCAGAGATACCAGCCAAGAGACCCAGTACTTC.

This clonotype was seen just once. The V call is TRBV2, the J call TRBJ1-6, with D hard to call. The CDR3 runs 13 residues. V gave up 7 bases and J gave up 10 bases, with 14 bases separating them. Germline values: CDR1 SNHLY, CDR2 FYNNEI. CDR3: CASIRDSGSPLHF. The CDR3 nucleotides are TGTGCCAGCATCCGGGATTCGGGGTCACCCCTCCACTTT.

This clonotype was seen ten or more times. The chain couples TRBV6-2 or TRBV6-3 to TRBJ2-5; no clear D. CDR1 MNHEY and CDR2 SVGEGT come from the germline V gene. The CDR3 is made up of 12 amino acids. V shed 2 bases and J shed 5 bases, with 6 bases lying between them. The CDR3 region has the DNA TGTGCCAGCAGTTACGTTGGGGAGACCCAGTACTTC. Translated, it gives CASSYVGETQYF.

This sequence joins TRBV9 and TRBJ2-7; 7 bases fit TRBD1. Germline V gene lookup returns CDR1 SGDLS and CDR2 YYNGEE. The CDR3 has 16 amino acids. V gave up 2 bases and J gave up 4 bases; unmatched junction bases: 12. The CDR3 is CASSVALGTDIYEQYF. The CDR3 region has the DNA TGTGCCAGCAGCGTGGCACTCGGGACAGACATATACGAGCAGTACTTC.

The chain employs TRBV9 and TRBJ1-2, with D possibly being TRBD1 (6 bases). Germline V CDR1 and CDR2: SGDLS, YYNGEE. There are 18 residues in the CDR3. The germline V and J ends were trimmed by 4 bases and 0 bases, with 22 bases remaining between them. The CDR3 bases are TGTGCCAGCAGCACGGGGGGCCTTCGGTTTGGGACTAACTATGGCTACACCTTC. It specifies CASSTGGLRFGTNYGYTF.

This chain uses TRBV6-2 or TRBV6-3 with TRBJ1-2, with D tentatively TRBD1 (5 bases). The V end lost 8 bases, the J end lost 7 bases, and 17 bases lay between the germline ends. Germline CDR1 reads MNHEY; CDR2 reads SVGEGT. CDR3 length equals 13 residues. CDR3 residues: CASAQERGSGYTF. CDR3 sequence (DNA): TGTGCCAGCGCCCAAGAGAGGGGAAGTGGCTACACCTTC.

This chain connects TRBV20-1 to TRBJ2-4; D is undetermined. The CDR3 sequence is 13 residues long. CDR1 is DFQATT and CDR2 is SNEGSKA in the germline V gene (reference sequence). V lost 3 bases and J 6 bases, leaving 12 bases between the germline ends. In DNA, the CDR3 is TGCAGTGCTAGGCCAGGTCTGGGAAACATTCAGTACTTC. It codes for CSARPGLGNIQYF.

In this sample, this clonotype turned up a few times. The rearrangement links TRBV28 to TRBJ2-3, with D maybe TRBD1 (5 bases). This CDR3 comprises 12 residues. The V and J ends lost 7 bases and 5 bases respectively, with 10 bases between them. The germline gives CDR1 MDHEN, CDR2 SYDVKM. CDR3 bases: TGTGCCAGCAAGGGGTTGCGAGATACGCAGTATTTT. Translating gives CASKGLRDTQYF.

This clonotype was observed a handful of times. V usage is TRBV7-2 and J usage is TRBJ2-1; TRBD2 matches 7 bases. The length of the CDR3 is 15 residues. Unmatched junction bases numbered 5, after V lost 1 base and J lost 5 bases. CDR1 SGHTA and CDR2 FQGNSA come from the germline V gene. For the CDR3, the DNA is TGTGCCAGCAGCTTAGGGGGGACTACTGACAATGAGCAGTTCTTC. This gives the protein CASSLGGTTDNEQFF.

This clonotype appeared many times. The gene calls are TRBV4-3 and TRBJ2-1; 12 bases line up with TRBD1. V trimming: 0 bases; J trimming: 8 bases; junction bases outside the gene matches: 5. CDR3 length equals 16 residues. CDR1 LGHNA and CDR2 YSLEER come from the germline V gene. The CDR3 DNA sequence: TGCGCCAGCAGCCAAGATCCGGGACAGGGGGCAGATGAGCAGTTCTTC. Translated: CASSQDPGQGADEQFF.

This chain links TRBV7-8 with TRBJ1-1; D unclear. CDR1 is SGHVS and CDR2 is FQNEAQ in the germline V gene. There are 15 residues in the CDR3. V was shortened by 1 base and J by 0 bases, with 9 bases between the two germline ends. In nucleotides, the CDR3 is TGTGCCAGCAGCTTAGGCGTCAGAGTGAACACTGAAGCTTTCTTT. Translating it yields CASSLGVRVNTEAFF.

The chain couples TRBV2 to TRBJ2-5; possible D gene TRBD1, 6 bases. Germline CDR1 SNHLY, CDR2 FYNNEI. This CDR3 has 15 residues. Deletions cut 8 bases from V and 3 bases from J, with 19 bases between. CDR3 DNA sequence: TGTGCCAGCCAGGGGCTAGCTCGAACTAAAGAGACCCAGTACTTC. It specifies CASQGLARTKETQYF.

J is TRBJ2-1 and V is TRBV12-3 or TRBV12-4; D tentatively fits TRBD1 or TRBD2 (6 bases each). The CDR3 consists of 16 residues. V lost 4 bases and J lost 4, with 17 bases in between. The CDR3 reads CASSSFLGGSYNEQFF. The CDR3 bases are TGTGCCAGCAGTTCATTTCTCGGGGGCTCTTACAATGAGCAGTTCTTC.

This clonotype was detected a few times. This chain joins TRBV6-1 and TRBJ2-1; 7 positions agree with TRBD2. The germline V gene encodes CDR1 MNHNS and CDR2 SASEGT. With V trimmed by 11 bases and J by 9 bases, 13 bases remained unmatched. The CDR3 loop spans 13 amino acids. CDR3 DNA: TGTGCCTTAAGGCTAGCGGAGCAGGGTGAGCAGTTCTTC. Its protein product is CALRLAEQGEQFF.

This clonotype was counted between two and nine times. This CDR3 reads CASSSAGTGLQHF. The CDR3 DNA reads TGTGCCAGCAGTTCAGCCGGGACAGGACTCCAGCATTTT. The chain joins TRBV6-5 to TRBJ1-5; 8 bases fit TRBD1. The CDR3 covers 13 residues. The junction had 8 bases not matched to a gene; V was cut back by 4 bases and J by 12 bases. Per the germline V gene, CDR1 is MNHEY and CDR2 is SVGAGI.

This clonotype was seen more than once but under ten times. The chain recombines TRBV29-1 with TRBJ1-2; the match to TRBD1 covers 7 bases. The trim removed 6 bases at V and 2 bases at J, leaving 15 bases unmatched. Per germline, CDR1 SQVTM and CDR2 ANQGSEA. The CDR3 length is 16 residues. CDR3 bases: TGCAGCGTCCTCTGGGGGTGGGACAGAGGGAACTATGGCTACACCTTC. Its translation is CSVLWGWDRGNYGYTF. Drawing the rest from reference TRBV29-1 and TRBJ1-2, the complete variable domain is SAVISQKPSRDICQRGTSLTIQCQVDSQVTMMFWYRQQPGQSLTLIATANQGSEATYESGFVIDKFPISRPNLTFSTLTVSNMSPEDSSIYLCSVLWGWDRGNYGYTFGSGTRLTVV.

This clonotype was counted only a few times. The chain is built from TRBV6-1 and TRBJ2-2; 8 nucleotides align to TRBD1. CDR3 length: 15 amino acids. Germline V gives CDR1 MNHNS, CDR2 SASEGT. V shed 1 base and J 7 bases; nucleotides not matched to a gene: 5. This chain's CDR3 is CASSEGRGQIGELFF. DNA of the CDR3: TGTGCCAGCAGTGAAGGCAGGGGGCAGATCGGGGAGCTGTTTTTT.

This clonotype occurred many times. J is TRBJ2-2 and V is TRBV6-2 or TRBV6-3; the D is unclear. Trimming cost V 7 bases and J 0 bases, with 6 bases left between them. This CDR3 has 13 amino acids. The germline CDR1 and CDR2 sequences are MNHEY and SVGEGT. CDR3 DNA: TGTGCCAGCAACCACCCGAACACCGGGGAGCTGTTTTTT. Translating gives CASNHPNTGELFF.

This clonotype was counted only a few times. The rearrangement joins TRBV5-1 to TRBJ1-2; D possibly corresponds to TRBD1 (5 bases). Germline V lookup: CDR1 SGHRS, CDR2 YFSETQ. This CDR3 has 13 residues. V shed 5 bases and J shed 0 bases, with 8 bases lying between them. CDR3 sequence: CASRLTANYGYTF. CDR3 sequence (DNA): TGCGCCAGCAGACTGACAGCTAACTATGGCTACACCTTC.

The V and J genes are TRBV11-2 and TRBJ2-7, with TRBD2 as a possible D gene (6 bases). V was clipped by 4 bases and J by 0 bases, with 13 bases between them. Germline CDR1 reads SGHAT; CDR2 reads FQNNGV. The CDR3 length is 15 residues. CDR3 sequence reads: CASSSGAGSSYEQYV. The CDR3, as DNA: TGTGCCAGCAGCTCCGGGGCCGGGAGCTCCTACGAGCAGTACGTC.

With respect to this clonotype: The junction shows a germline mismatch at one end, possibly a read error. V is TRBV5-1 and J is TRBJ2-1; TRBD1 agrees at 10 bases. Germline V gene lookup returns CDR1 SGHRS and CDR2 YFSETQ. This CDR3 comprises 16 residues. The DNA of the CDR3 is TGCGCCAGCAGCTTGGCCGGACAGGGGGGCTTTCCCCTGACGGTTTTC. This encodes CASSLAGQGGFPLTVF.